This TCR beta chain was identified in a study of response to subunit inactivated influenza vaccine. Study-level points and caveats: Authors suggested each seasonal influenza vaccination recruits few new T cells.

The CDR3 runs to 16 residues. V lost 5 bases and J 1 base, leaving 14 bases between the germline ends. Germline assignment: CDR1 SGHTA and CDR2 FQGNSA. TCRdb reprocessed the RT-PCR reads with MiXCR, giving one entry per CDR3 protein. Of 450,000 to 550,000 distinct CDR3 sequences in the sample, 25% were seen once. Only one count was recorded for this clonotype. The antigen remains unidentified. This sample comprised CD4+ T cells sorted from PBMCs, obtained 5 to 6 days after vaccination. This sequence was found in a man aged 50-60 years who received an inactivated influenza vaccine. This sequence joins TRBV7-2 and TRBJ2-2; D is possibly TRBD1 (7 bases). The CDR3 is CASSQGGRVNTGELFF. In DNA form, the CDR3 reads TGTGCCAGCAGCCAGGGGGGCAGAGTGAACACCGGGGAGCTGTTTTTT. The full variable domain, rest sourced from reference TRBV7-2 and TRBJ2-2, is GAGVSQSPSNKVTEKGKDVELRCDPISGHTALYWYRQSLGQGLEFLIYFQGNSAPDKSGLPSDRFSAERTGGSVSTLTIQRTQQEDSAVYLCASSQGGRVNTGELFFGEGSRLTVL.